This is a list of T cell receptor beta chains from one sample in a study of blood T cells in healthy people across ages. TCRdb processed the 5' RACE reads anew with MiXCR; each CDR3 protein has one entry. The table has 650,000 to 1,000,000 distinct CDR3 sequences, about 34% seen once. Specimen: blood. The receptors derive from a man aged 18 to 29 in good health. Each CDR3 is given with its conserved first and last residue. A D gene is named only where the DNA matches it firmly. Some rows have no size entry. The others give once, few or many, or a class for an expanded clone.

j_gene | v_gene | d_gene | abundance | CDR3nt | CDR3aa
TRBJ2-2 | TRBV4-3 | TRBD1 | - | TGCGCCAGCAGCCAAGATTGGACAGGCCAGAACACCGGGGAGCTGTTTTTT | CASSQDWTGQNTGELFF
TRBJ2-1 | TRBV7-3 | - | - | TGTGCCAGCAGCGCCCGGGACCCGCGCTTGGATGGGCAGTTCTTC | CASSARDPRLDGQFF
TRBJ2-1 | TRBV7-2 | TRBD2 | few | TGTGCCAGCAGCTTAGCGGTATGGCGGGGGGCCAGGAATGAGCAGTTCTTC | CASSLAVWRGARNEQFF
TRBJ2-3 | TRBV5-1 | - | few | TGCGCCAGCAGCTTGGATGGGCAGGAGTACACAGATACGCAGTATTTT | CASSLDGQEYTDTQYF
TRBJ2-3 | TRBV9 | TRBD2 | - | TGTGCCAGCAGCGTAGAAACTAGCGGAGTAGATACGCAGTATTTT | CASSVETSGVDTQYF
TRBJ2-1 | TRBV27 | TRBD2 | few | TGTGCCAGCAGTACCCTTGGAGCGGGGGGTCACAATGAGCAGTTCTTC | CASSTLGAGGHNEQFF
TRBJ1-5 | TRBV20-1 | TRBD1 | - | TGTAGTGCTACCGAACAGGGGTCCTTTAATCAGCCCCAGCATTTT | CSATEQGSFNQPQHF
TRBJ1-2 | TRBV7-2 | TRBD1 | few | TGTGCCAGCAGCTCGACAGGGGCTAACTATGGCTACACCTTC | CASSSTGANYGYTF
TRBJ2-3 | TRBV20-1 | - | - | TGCAGTGCGGTTAAAGCGGGACAAACAGATACGCAGTATTTT | CSAVKAGQTDTQYF
TRBJ2-7 | TRBV20-1 | - | - | TGCAGTGCTAGATCGGGCGAAACCGACGAGCAGTACTTC | CSARSGETDEQYF
TRBJ2-5 | TRBV20-1 | - | few | TGCAGTGCTAGAGGCACTCTGTCAGTCGGCGAGTACTTC | CSARGTLSVGEYF
TRBJ2-2 | TRBV6-4 | - | - | TGTGCCAGCAGTGACTCGAGGGGGAACACCGGGGAGCTGTTTTTT | CASSDSRGNTGELFF
TRBJ1-2 | TRBV7-9 | - | - | TGTGCCAGCAGCTCATGGCGTTCCTGGGGTGACTATGGCTACACCTTC | CASSSWRSWGDYGYTF
TRBJ2-7 | TRBV14 | - | - | TGTGCCAGCAGCCTTACACGGTACGAGCAGTACTTC | CASSLTRYEQYF
TRBJ2-7 | TRBV12-3/TRBV12-4 | - | few | TGTGCCAGCAGTTTAGTTGTCCACGAGCAGTACTTC | CASSLVVHEQYF
TRBJ2-7 | TRBV6-2/TRBV6-3 | TRBD1 | many | TGTGCCAGCAGTTACCGGGGGACAGGACCTATTGCCTACGAGCAGTACTTC | CASSYRGTGPIAYEQYF
TRBJ1-5 | TRBV12-3/TRBV12-4 | - | few | TGTGCCAGCAGCCTCAGGGGCGCCACTGGGCCCCAGCATTTT | CASSLRGATGPQHF
TRBJ2-5 | TRBV5-5 | TRBD2 | - | TGTGCCAGCAGCTTGGCCGGGAGGGGGGGAGAGACCCAGTACTTC | CASSLAGRGGETQYF
TRBJ1-2 | TRBV12-3/TRBV12-4 | - | few | TGTGCCAGCACCAGCGGCTATGGCTACACCTTC | CASTSGYGYTF
TRBJ2-1 | TRBV7-9 | TRBD2 | many | TGTGCCAGCAGCCGAAGCGGGGGGGCTGACTACAATGAGCAGTTCTTC | CASSRSGGADYNEQFF
TRBJ1-2 | TRBV5-1 | - | many | TGCGCCAGCACTCGGGCGGGGGCGGACTATGGCTACACCTTC | CASTRAGADYGYTF
TRBJ2-2 | TRBV12-3/TRBV12-4 | - | - | TGTGCCAGCAACGAGCGGGCAGTGAACACCGGGGAGCTGTTTTTT | CASNERAVNTGELFF
TRBJ1-3 | TRBV10-3 | - | few | TGTGCCATCAGTGATTGGAGAAACACCATATATTTT | CAISDWRNTIYF
TRBJ1-2 | TRBV12-3/TRBV12-4 | TRBD1 | - | TGTGCCAGCAGCCCGAATCGACAAGGGACAGGGGAGGGCTACACCTTC | CASSPNRQGTGEGYTF
TRBJ2-2 | TRBV20-1 | - | few | TGCAGTGCTAGCGACCCATACACCGGGGAGCTGTTTTTT | CSASDPYTGELFF
TRBJ2-1 | TRBV29-1 | - | - | TGCAGCGTTGATTTCCCAATGGTTCACAATGAGCAGTTCTTC | CSVDFPMVHNEQFF
TRBJ2-5 | TRBV9 | TRBD2 | - | TGTGCCAGCAGCGAGTGGGCGGGGGGGCCGTCCGAGACCCAGTACTTC | CASSEWAGGPSETQYF
TRBJ2-5 | TRBV7-2 | - | few | TGTGCCAGCAGCCTCATTGTGGGGGTCGGAGAGACCCAGTACTTC | CASSLIVGVGETQYF
TRBJ2-3 | TRBV12-3/TRBV12-4 | - | many | TGTGCCAGCAGACCAACAGGGAGGGATACGCAGTATTTT | CASRPTGRDTQYF
TRBJ1-2 | TRBV2 | - | few | TGTGCCAGCAGTGAATATGGTTATGGCTACACCTTC | CASSEYGYGYTF
TRBJ2-3 | TRBV5-1 | - | - | TGCGCCAGCAGCTTGGTCGGCAGGGGGGCAGATACGCAGTATTTT | CASSLVGRGADTQYF
TRBJ1-4 | TRBV20-1 | TRBD1 | many | TGCAGTGCCCAGGAGACAGGGAGGGGAAAACTGTTTTTT | CSAQETGRGKLFF
TRBJ2-1 | TRBV4-3 | - | - | TGCGCCAGCAGCCACATGGGGAAGGAGCAGTTCTTC | CASSHMGKEQFF
TRBJ2-1 | TRBV4-2 | TRBD2 | many | TGTGCCAGCAGCCAGATAACCCTAGCGGGGGGCCGCAATGAGCAGTTCTTC | CASSQITLAGGRNEQFF
TRBJ1-5 | TRBV12-3/TRBV12-4 | - | - | TGTGCCAGCAGTTTGGGTCTAGCAAGCCAGCCCCAGCATTTT | CASSLGLASQPQHF
TRBJ2-1 | TRBV2 | - | - | TGTGCCAGCAGTGAAGGCCCGCAGTTCTTC | CASSEGPQFF
TRBJ2-1 | TRBV5-5 | - | - | TGTGCCAGCAGCTTGGGTCTCACCGGGACGCGAACCTACGATGAGCAGTTCTTC | CASSLGLTGTRTYDEQFF
TRBJ1-1 | TRBV7-9 | TRBD1 | - | TGTGCCAGCAGCTCGCGGACAGGGGGGCGGACTGAAGCTTTCTTT | CASSSRTGGRTEAFF
TRBJ1-2 | TRBV7-3 | TRBD1 | - | TGTGCCAGCAGCGTGGACAGGGATGGAAGAGGCTACACCTTC | CASSVDRDGRGYTF
TRBJ2-1 | TRBV9 | TRBD1 | - | TGTGCCAGCAGCGTAGGACAGGGGGCGATCAATGAGCAGTTCTTC | CASSVGQGAINEQFF
TRBJ1-4 | TRBV10-3 | - | - | TGTGCCATCAACCGGGAGCATAATGAAAAACTGTTTTTT | CAINREHNEKLFF
TRBJ2-2 | TRBV5-1 | - | many | TGCGCCAGCAGTCTTCAGGGGACCGGGGAGCTGTTTTTT | CASSLQGTGELFF
TRBJ2-2 | TRBV12-5 | - | - | TGTGCTAGTGGTCCCACTCCTGCGGGGCGTGAACTGTTTTTT | CASGPTPAGRELFF
TRBJ1-4 | TRBV5-1 | - | - | TGCGCCAGACCTGGAGGGGGAGAGAATGAAAAACTGTTTTTT | CARPGGGENEKLFF
TRBJ2-7 | TRBV4-3 | TRBD2 | - | TGCGCCAGCAGCCAAGATTGGCTAGCGGTATCCTACAATGAGCAGTACTTC | CASSQDWLAVSYNEQYF
TRBJ1-6 | TRBV5-1 | TRBD1 | few | TGCGCCAGCAGCTGGGGGACAGAGACATATAATTCACCCCTCCACTTT | CASSWGTETYNSPLHF
TRBJ2-2 | TRBV7-2 | TRBD1 | - | TGTGCCAGCAGCCCAGGGGGTGTTCGCACCGGGGAGCTGTTTTTT | CASSPGGVRTGELFF
TRBJ1-4 | TRBV3-1 | - | - | TGTGCCAGCAGCTCCCGGTTAGCTAATGAAAAACTGTTTTTT | CASSSRLANEKLFF
TRBJ2-3 | TRBV4-3 | - | many | TGCGCCAGCAGCCAACCTGGAACAGATACGCAGTATTTT | CASSQPGTDTQYF
TRBJ1-1 | TRBV5-6 | - | few | TGTGCCACCGGGACAAGAGGGACCCGGGAGAACACTGAAGCTTTCTTT | CATGTRGTRENTEAFF
TRBJ2-7 | TRBV20-1 | - | few | TGCAGTGCTAGAGTAGCAGGGAACAATGAGCAGTACTTC | CSARVAGNNEQYF
TRBJ2-7 | TRBV7-2 | - | - | TGTGCCAGCTCCCTACAGGGTTCTCGGGGGGTCTACAATGAGCAGTACTTC | CASSLQGSRGVYNEQYF
TRBJ2-7 | TRBV4-3 | - | - | TGCGCCAGCAGCCAAGATTACGGTGGGTCACGGGAGCAGTACTTC | CASSQDYGGSREQYF
TRBJ2-4 | TRBV29-1 | - | - | TGCAGCACCGGGACCTCTGAAAACATTCAGTACTTC | CSTGTSENIQYF
TRBJ2-5 | TRBV7-9 | - | many | TGTGCCAGCAGCTTATACGCGGAGACCCAGTACTTC | CASSLYAETQYF
TRBJ2-5 | TRBV5-1 | - | - | TGCGCCAGCAGCGTGGACGGGGGTGGAGAGCAGTACTTC | CASSVDGGGEQYF
TRBJ1-2 | TRBV2 | - | few | TGTGCCAGCAGTGAATCCAACTATGGCTACACCTTC | CASSESNYGYTF